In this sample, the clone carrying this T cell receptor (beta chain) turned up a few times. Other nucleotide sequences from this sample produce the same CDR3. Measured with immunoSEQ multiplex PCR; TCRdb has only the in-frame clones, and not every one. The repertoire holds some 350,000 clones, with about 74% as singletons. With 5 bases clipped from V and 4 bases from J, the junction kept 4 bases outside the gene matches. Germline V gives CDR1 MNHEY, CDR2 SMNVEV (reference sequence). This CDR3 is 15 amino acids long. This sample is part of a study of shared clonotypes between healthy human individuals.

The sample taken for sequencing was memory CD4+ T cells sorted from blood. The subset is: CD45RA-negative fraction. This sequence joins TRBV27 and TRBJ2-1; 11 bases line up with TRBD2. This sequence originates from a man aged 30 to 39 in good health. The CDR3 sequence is CASSLRLAGYNEQFF. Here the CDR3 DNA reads TGTGCCAGCAGTCTTCGACTAGCGGGGTACAATGAGCAGTTCTTC.